Presented here are 3 T cell receptor beta chains from one specimen sequenced in a study of blood T cell repertoires in COVID-19. This table comes from immunoSEQ multiplex PCR, and its TCRdb copy is limited to in-frame clones, with some not included. This table holds roughly 98,000 clones, approximately 75% found once. The specimen sequenced was peripheral blood. The receptors were gathered from a human donor in a cohort sampled during active COVID-19.

This sequence joins TRBV4-2 and TRBJ2-1, with 7 bases aligning to TRBD1. The germline CDR1 and CDR2 sequences are LGHNA and YNFKEQ. The CDR3 runs 14 residues. V was clipped by 7 bases and J by 1 base; unmatched bases: 4. CDR3 region: CASTRQGSYNEQFF. Here the CDR3 DNA reads TGTGCCAGCACCCGACAGGGATCCTACAATGAGCAGTTCTTC.

V and J are TRBV7-9 and TRBJ1-3, with no clear D. Trimming cost V 1 base and J 0 bases, with 7 bases left between them. The CDR3 loop spans 15 amino acids. Germline loops: CDR1 SEHNR, CDR2 FQNEAQ (reference sequence). The CDR3, as DNA: TGTGCCAGCAGCTTAGGTACACACTCTGGAAACACCATATATTTT. Its translation is CASSLGTHSGNTIYF.

This clone was recorded a few times. V usage is TRBV27 and J usage is TRBJ1-1; possible D gene TRBD1, 5 bases. This CDR3 region has 16 residues. Germline V lookup: CDR1 MNHEY, CDR2 SMNVEV (reference sequence). Trimming shortened V by 5 bases and J by 1 base, and 17 bases separated the two germline ends. The CDR3 sequence: CASSTWRGVRNTEAFF. The CDR3 DNA reads TGTGCCAGCAGTACCTGGCGGGGCGTGAGGAACACTGAAGCTTTCTTT.